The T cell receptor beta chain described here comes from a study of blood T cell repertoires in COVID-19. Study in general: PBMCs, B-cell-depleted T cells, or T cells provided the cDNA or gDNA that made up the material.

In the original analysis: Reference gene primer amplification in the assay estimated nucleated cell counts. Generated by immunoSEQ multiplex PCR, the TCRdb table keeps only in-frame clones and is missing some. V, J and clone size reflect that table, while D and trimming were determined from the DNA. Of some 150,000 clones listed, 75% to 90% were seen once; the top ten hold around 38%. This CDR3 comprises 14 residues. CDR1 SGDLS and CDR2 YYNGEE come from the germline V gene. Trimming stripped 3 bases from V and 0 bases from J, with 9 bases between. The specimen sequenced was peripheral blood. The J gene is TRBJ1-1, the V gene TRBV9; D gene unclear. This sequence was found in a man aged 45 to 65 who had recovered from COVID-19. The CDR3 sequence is CASSDPGMNTEAFF. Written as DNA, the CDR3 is TGTGCCAGCAGCGACCCAGGTATGAACACTGAAGCTTTCTTT.